The clone carrying this T cell receptor beta chain was recorded only once. The antigen is not known. The table came from immunoSEQ multiplex PCR; TCRdb's copy has only in-frame clones and leaves some out. Of 75,000 to 85,000 clones in the sample, about nine tenths were seen once. This entry belongs to a study of OX40 agonist ivuxolimab in advanced cancers. Study overall: Ivuxolimab doses were 0.01, 0.1, 0.3, 1.5, 3 or 10 mg/kg every 2 weeks. Findings and caveats of the study: Relative to CD4+ cells, CD8+ T cells on average had more expanded clones.

The ends lost 2 bases at V and 5 bases at J; junction bases unmatched: 15. This CDR3 has 18 residues. CDR1 is KGHSH, CDR2 LQKENI, per germline. This receptor was taken from an adult with an advanced solid tumor such as melanoma, head and neck, liver or kidney cancer. Specimen: CD4+ or CD8+ T cells sorted from blood, collected in a trial of the OX40 agonist ivuxolimab. This chain uses TRBV18 with TRBJ2-1; 7 nucleotides agree with TRBD2. CDR3 DNA: TGTGCCAGCTCACCAAGCCTGTTAAGACTAGCACAGAACAATGAGCAGTTCTTC. Protein: CASSPSLLRLAQNNEQFF.